A selection of T cell receptor beta chains follows, all from one sample in a study of OX40 agonist ivuxolimab in advanced cancers. Clones were read by immunoSEQ multiplex PCR, and TCRdb kept only the in-frame ones, dropping some. The top ten clones hold approximately 0.55% of a sample with around 95,000 clones, around 90% of them seen once. The sample here was CD4+ or CD8+ T cells sorted from blood, taken in a trial of the OX40 agonist ivuxolimab. These receptors originate from an adult with an advanced solid tumor such as melanoma, head and neck, liver or kidney cancer. Each CDR3 is given with its conserved first and last residue. The order of the fields is V gene, J gene, clone size, D gene, CDR3 DNA, CDR3 protein. D genes are given only for firm matches. Clone size, where shown, is once, few, many, or a class for clones that have expanded.

TRBV7-2	TRBJ1-3	-	-	TGTGCCAGCAGCTTAGCGAGGGAGCTGCCTGGAAACACCATATATTTT	CASSLARELPGNTIYF
TRBV9	TRBJ2-7	-	TRBD2	TGTGCCAGCAGCGGCCAGGCTAGCGGCTCCTACGAGCAGTACTTC	CASSGQASGSYEQYF
TRBV7-2	TRBJ1-4	-	-	TGTGCCAGCAGCTTAGCCCCGGGAGGAGGACAAAAACTGTTTTTT	CASSLAPGGGQKLFF
TRBV28	TRBJ2-2	-	TRBD2	TGTGCCAGCAGTTCCGGCGGGAGAAACACCGGGGAGCTGTTTTTT	CASSSGGRNTGELFF
TRBV28	TRBJ2-5	few	-	TGTGCCAGCACCTCGTACAGGGTTCCAACGACCCAGTACTTC	CASTSYRVPTTQYF
TRBV5-1	TRBJ2-3	-	TRBD1	TGCGCCAGCAGCCAGGGACAGGGGGGCACAGATACGCAGTATTTT	CASSQGQGGTDTQYF
TRBV18	TRBJ1-3	-	-	TGTGCCAGCTCACCACTGGACACAGGAAACACCATATATTTT	CASSPLDTGNTIYF
TRBV7-9	TRBJ2-1	-	TRBD2	TGTGCCAGCAGCGTTGGAATTGGCCTAGCGGGGCACAATGAGCAGTTCTTC	CASSVGIGLAGHNEQFF
TRBV6-1	TRBJ1-1	-	-	TGTGCCAGCAGTGAATTCGGGGGTCGGACTGAAGCTTTCTTT	CASSEFGGRTEAFF
TRBV27	TRBJ1-2	-	-	TGTGCCAGCAGGGGACGACTCTCTATCTATGGCTACACCTTC	CASRGRLSIYGYTF
TRBV23-1	TRBJ1-4	-	-	TGCGCCAGCAGTCACGAAGCGGGGGGTAACCCCTGTGAAAAACTGTTTTTT	CASSHEAGGNPCEKLFF
TRBV7-2	TRBJ1-5	-	TRBD1	TGTGCCAGCAGCCCAGCGGGACAGAGTCATCAGCCCCAGCATTTT	CASSPAGQSHQPQHF
TRBV5-1	TRBJ2-7	-	-	TGCGCCAGCAGCCCCAGGGTGGTGAAAGACGAGCAGTACTTC	CASSPRVVKDEQYF
TRBV7-6	TRBJ2-7	-	TRBD2	TGTGCCAGCAGCCGGACTAGCGGGACTCTGGTCGGCGAGCAGTACTTC	CASSRTSGTLVGEQYF